This T cell receptor (beta chain) was captured in a study of T-cell reconstitution after alpha-beta-depleted transplantation in children. Ten or more counts support this clonotype. The library targeted TCRbeta and was prepared with unique molecular identifiers. MiXCR, applied by TCRdb to the PCR reads, yields one record per CDR3 protein. The table records about 690,000 distinct CDR3 sequences, about 15% of them present only once. V lost 4 bases, J lost 1 base, and 12 bases stayed unmatched. There are 17 residues in the CDR3. Germline V gives CDR1 MNHEY, CDR2 SMNVEV (reference sequence). This TCR derives from a human donor who donated a stem cell graft to a child with acute myeloid leukemia. V usage is TRBV27 and J usage is TRBJ1-1; TRBD1 agrees at 7 bases. The source was PBMCs from the stem cell graft donor, collected from the stem cell graft. The CDR3 reads CASSYRQGATQNTEAFF. Here the CDR3 DNA reads TGTGCCAGCAGTTACCGACAGGGTGCGACTCAGAACACTGAAGCTTTCTTT.